The next 9 T cell receptor beta chains were all read from a single sample in a study of beta chain features in type 1 diabetes listed by TCRdb under 2018. Broader findings and caveats from the paper: In all four CD4+ subsets, TCRB CDR3 length was moderately but significantly shorter in type 1 diabetes patients.

Library method: the immunoSEQ multiplex PCR assay. All of the isolated RNA was reverse transcribed with the High Capacity cDNA Reverse Transcription Kit, so expressed TCRB transcripts were sequenced. TCRdb mirrors the immuneACCESS table, restricted to in-frame sequences. Some clones are absent from its copies; in checked studies, under half trace to an unresolved V gene, and the reason for the others is unknown. A total of about 340,000 clones appear in this sample, about a tenth of them only once. The biggest ten clones account for less than 1.2% of the sample. Antigens of these TCRs are unknown. Sequencing was done on a sample of central memory CD4+ T cells from blood. These receptors originate from a man aged 25 to 40 with type 1 diabetes.

This clone was seen more than once but under ten times. The chain has TRBV7-2 and TRBJ1-1; D is unclear. This CDR3 contains 13 residues. Germline V lookup: CDR1 SGHTA, CDR2 FQGNSA. The V end was cut by 2 bases, the J end by 1 base, with 5 bases between. The CDR3 spells CASSLKENTEAFF. For the CDR3, the DNA is TGTGCCAGCAGCTTAAAGGAGAACACTGAAGCTTTCTTT.

This clone appeared many times. The V and J genes are TRBV5-5 and TRBJ2-2; D unclear. This CDR3 comprises 15 residues. V was shortened by 0 bases and J by 0 bases, with 6 bases between the two germline ends. Germline CDR1 is SGHKS and CDR2 is YYEKEE (reference sequence). CDR3 protein: CASSLASTNTGELFF. In nucleotides, the CDR3 is TGTGCCAGCAGCTTGGCTTCTACGAACACCGGGGAGCTGTTTTTT.

The CDR3 bases are TGTGCCAGCAGCCCAACCGTTACCCGACAGGGAAACACCGGGGAGCTGTTTTTT. Translating gives CASSPTVTRQGNTGELFF. The chain has TRBV7-4 and TRBJ2-2; TRBD1 matches at 7 bases. This CDR3 has 18 amino acids. Germline-derived CDR1 and CDR2 are SGHVT and SQSDAQ. V trimming: 5 bases; J trimming: 2 bases; junction bases outside the gene matches: 14.

A word on this clone: Distinct nucleotide sequences in the sample also encode this CDR3. The chain has TRBV28 and TRBJ2-2; no clear D gene. Trimming pared 6 bases from V and 6 bases from J, leaving 8 bases between. The CDR3 contains 12 residues. The germline V gene has CDR1 MDHEN and CDR2 SYDVKM. The CDR3 bases are TGTGCCAGCAGCCCGACCGCCGGGGAGCTGTTTTTT. It is translated as CASSPTAGELFF.

Worth noting for this clone: A much larger clonotype is one base distant, so this may be a read error. The chain links TRBV6-6 to TRBJ2-6; D not resolved. V lost 7 bases and J lost 2, with 0 bases in between. This CDR3 region has 11 residues. Germline V lookup: CDR1 MNHNY, CDR2 SVGAGI (reference sequence). CDR3: CASTGANVLTF. The CDR3, as DNA: TGTGCCAGCACTGGGGCCAACGTCCTGACTTTC.

This clone was detected only a few times. The V gene is TRBV7-2, the J gene TRBJ1-3; TRBD1 is a possible D gene (6 bases). Looked up from germline, CDR1 is SGHTA and CDR2 is FQGNSA. V was trimmed by 1 base and J by 0 bases, leaving 7 bases between them. This CDR3 is 15 amino acids long. In nucleotides, the CDR3 is TGTGCCAGCAGCTTAGAGACAGGCTCTGGAAACACCATATATTTT. Translation: CASSLETGSGNTIYF.

The chain carries TRBV9 and TRBJ2-5, with D possibly being TRBD2 (7 bases). Germline assignment: CDR1 SGDLS and CDR2 YYNGEE. Trimming stripped 2 bases from V and 4 bases from J, with 18 bases between. The CDR3 runs 16 residues. CDR3 residues: CASSVMDGGGAETQYF. CDR3 coding DNA: TGTGCCAGCAGCGTGATGGATGGCGGGGGCGCAGAGACCCAGTACTTC. The full variable domain, completed using reference TRBV9 and TRBJ2-5, is DSGVTQTPKHLITATGQRVTLRCSPRSGDLSVYWYQQSLDQGLQFLIQYYNGEERAKGNILERFSAQQFPDLHSELNLSSLELGDSALYFCASSVMDGGGAETQYFGPGTRLLVL.

This clone was found a few times. Other DNA sequences in this sample translate to the same CDR3. The CDR3 spells CASSHTSGGYEQYF. CDR3 nucleotide sequence: TGCGCCAGCAGCCACACTAGCGGGGGGTACGAGCAGTACTTC. The V call is TRBV4-3, the J call TRBJ2-7; 12 nucleotides align to TRBD2. Trimming at V came to 3 bases and at J to 4 bases, leaving 1 base not matched to a gene. There are 14 residues in the CDR3. Germline CDR1 is LGHNA and CDR2 is YSLEER.

This chain joins TRBV9 and TRBJ1-4; D is uncertain. The V gene lost 4 bases and the J gene lost 8 bases, with 15 bases spanning the gap. The CDR3 is 14 residues long. CDR1 and CDR2 (germline): SGDLS, YYNGEE. The CDR3 DNA reads TGTGCCAGCAGCTCGACACCCCTACCCGAAAAACTGTTTTTT. It yields the protein CASSSTPLPEKLFF.